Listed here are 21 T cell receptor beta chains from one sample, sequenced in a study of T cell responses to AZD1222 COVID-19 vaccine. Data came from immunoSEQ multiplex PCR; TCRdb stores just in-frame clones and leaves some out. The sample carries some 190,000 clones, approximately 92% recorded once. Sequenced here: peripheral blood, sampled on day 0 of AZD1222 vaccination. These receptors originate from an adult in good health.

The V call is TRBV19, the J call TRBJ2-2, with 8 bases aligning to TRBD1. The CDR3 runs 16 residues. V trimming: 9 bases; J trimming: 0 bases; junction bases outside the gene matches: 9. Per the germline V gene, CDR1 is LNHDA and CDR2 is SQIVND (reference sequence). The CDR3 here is CASTPVGQANTGELFF. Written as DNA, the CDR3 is TGTGCCAGCACCCCTGTGGGACAGGCGAACACCGGGGAGCTGTTTTTT.

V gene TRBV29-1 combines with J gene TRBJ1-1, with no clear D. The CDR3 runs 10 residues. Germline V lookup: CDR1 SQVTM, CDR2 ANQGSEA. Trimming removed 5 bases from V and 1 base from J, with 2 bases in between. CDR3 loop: CSVWNTEAFF. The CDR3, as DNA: TGCAGCGTTTGGAACACTGAAGCTTTCTTT.

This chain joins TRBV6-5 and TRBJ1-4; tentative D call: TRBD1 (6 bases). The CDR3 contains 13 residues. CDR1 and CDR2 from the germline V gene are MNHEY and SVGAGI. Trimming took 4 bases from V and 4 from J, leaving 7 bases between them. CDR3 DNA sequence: TGTGCCAGCAGTTGGGACAATAATGAAAAACTGTTTTTT. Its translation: CASSWDNNEKLFF.

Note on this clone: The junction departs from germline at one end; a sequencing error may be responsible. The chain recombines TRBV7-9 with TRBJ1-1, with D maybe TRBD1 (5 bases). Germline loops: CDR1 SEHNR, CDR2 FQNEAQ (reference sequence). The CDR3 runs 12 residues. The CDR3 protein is CASSSIREVIIF. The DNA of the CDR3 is TGTGCCAGCAGCTCCATCAGGGAGGTGATTATCTTT.

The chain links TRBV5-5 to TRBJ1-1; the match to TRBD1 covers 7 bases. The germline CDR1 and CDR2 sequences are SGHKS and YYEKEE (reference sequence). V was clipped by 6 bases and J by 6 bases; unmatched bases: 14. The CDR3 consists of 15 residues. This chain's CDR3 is CASMKEAGGFAEAFF. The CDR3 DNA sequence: TGTGCCAGCATGAAAGAGGCAGGGGGTTTCGCTGAAGCTTTCTTT.

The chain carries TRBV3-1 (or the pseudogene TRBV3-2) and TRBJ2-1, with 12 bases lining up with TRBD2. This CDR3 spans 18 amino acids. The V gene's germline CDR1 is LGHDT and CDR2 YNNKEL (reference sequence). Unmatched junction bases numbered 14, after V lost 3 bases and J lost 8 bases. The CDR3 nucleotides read TGTGCCAGCAGCCAGGCAGCTAGCGGGGGGGCCACGTTTGATGAGCAGTTCTTC. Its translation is CASSQAASGGATFDEQFF.

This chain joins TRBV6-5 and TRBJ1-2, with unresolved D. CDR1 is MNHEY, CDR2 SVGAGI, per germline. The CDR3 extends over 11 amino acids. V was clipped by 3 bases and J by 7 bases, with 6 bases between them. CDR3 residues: CASSYQGGYTF. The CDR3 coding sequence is TGTGCCAGCAGTTATCAAGGTGGCTACACCTTC.

DNA of the CDR3: TGCGCCAGCAGTAATACAGGTTCTGGAAACACCATATATTTT. Its protein is CASSNTGSGNTIYF. The V and J genes are TRBV10-1 and TRBJ1-3; TRBD1 might be the D (5 bases). Germline V CDR1 and CDR2: WNHNN, SYGVQD (reference sequence). The germline V and J ends were trimmed by 5 bases and 1 base, with 9 bases remaining between them. The CDR3 covers 14 residues.

The CDR3 DNA is TGTGCCAGCAGCCCTGCCCCGGGGGGTAGTAATTCACCCCTCCACTTT. Encoded protein: CASSPAPGGSNSPLHF. The chain employs TRBV7-9 and TRBJ1-6; TRBD1 is a possible D gene (5 bases). There are 16 residues in the CDR3. V shed 5 bases and J shed 6 bases, with 17 bases lying between them. Germline V lookup: CDR1 SEHNR, CDR2 FQNEAQ (reference sequence).

This CDR3 reads CASSYDRAHGYTF. The CDR3 DNA reads TGTGCCAGCAGTTACGACAGGGCTCATGGCTACACCTTC. The chain is built from TRBV12-3 or TRBV12-4 and TRBJ1-2; 7 nucleotides align to TRBD1. The CDR3 loop spans 13 amino acids. J gave up 6 bases and V 4 bases, and 5 bases lay outside the gene matches.

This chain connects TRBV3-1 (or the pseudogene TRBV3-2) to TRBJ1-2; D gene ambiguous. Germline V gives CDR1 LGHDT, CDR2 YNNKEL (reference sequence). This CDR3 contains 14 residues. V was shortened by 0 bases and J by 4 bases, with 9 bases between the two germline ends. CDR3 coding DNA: TGTGCCAGCAGCCAAGATTGGCAGTCCTATGGCTACACCTTC. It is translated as CASSQDWQSYGYTF.

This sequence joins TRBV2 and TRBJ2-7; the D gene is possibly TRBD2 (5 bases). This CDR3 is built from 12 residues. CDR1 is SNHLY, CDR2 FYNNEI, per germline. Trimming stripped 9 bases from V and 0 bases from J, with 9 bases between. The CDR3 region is CASRLISYEQYF. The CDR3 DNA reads TGTGCCAGTAGACTAATCTCCTACGAGCAGTACTTC.

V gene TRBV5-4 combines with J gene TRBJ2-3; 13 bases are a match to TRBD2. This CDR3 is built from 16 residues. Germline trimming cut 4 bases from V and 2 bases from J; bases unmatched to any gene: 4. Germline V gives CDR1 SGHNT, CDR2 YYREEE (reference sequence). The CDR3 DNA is TGTGCCAGCAGCCCGGGACTAGCGGGGAACACAGATACGCAGTATTTT. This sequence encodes CASSPGLAGNTDTQYF.

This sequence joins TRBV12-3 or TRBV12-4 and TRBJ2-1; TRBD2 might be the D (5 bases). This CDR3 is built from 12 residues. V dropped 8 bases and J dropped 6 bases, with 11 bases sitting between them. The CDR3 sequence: CASGLVSNEQFF. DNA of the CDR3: TGTGCCAGCGGACTGGTTTCCAATGAGCAGTTCTTC.

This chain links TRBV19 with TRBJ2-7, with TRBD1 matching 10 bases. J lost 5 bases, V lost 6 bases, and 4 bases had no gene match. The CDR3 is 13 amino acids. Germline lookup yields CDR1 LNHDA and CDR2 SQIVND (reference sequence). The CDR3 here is CASRGTGVDEQYF. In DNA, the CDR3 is TGTGCCAGTAGGGGGACAGGGGTTGACGAGCAGTACTTC.

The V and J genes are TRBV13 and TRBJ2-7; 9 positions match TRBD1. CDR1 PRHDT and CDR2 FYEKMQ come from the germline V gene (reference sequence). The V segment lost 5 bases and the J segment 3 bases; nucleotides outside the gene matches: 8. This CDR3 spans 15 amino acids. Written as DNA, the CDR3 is TGTGCCAGCAGCCACCCGGGACAGGGCGTCTACGAGCAGTACTTC. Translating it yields CASSHPGQGVYEQYF.

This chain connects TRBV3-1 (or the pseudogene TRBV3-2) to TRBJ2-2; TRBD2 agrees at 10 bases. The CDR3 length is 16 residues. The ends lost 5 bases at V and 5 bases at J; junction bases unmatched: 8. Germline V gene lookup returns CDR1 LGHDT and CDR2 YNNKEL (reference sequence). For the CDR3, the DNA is TGTGCCAGCAGCTTAAGCGGGGGGGCTCTGACCGGGGAGCTGTTTTTT. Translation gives CASSLSGGALTGELFF.

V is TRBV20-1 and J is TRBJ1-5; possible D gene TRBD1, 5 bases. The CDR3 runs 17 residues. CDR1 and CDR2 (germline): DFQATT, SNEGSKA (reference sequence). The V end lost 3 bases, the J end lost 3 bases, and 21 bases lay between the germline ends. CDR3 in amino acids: CSASRVKGGGNNQPQHF. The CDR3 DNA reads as TGCAGTGCTAGTCGGGTCAAGGGCGGGGGTAACAATCAGCCCCAGCATTTT.

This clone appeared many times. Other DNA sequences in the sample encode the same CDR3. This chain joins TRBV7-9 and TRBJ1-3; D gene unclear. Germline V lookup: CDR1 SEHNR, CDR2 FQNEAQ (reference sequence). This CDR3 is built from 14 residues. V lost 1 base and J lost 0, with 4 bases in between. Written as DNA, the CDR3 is TGTGCCAGCAGCTTAGGAGGCTCTGGAAACACCATATATTTT. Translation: CASSLGGSGNTIYF.

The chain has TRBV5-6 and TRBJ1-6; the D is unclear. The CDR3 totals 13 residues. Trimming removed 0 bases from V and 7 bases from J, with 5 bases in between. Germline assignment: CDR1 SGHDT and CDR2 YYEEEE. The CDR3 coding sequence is TGTGCCAGCAGCTTGGTGAGGAATTCACCCCTCCACTTT. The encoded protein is CASSLVRNSPLHF.

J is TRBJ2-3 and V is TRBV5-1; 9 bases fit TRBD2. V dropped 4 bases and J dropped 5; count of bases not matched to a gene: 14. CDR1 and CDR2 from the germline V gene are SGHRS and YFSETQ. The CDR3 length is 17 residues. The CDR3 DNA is TGCGCCAGCAGCCCCTCCCGAGGTGCGGGGGGGGGAGATACGCAGTATTTT. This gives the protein CASSPSRGAGGGDTQYF.